These 14 T cell receptor beta chains were all obtained from the same sample, sequenced in a study of radiation and T cells in renal cell carcinoma. Measured with immunoSEQ multiplex PCR; TCRdb has only the in-frame clones, and not every one. This sample has some 130,000 clones; 70% to 90% occur once, and the top ten carry 1.5% to 2%. The time point here: blood 2 weeks post-SBRT. Treatment specified: 15 Gy SBRT to primary tumor, nephrectomy 4 weeks later. The sequencing used blood, collected from a patient whose treatment included radiotherapy and nephrectomy. The receptors stem from a woman aged 55-70 years with renal cell carcinoma.

The chain's CDR3 is CASSLGVRVEAFF. The CDR3 nucleotides are TGTGCCAGCAGCTTGGGCGTACGGGTAGAAGCTTTCTTT. The V and J genes are TRBV5-6 and TRBJ1-1, with no clear D. Germline V CDR1 and CDR2: SGHDT, YYEEEE. Trimming took off 0 bases at V and 8 bases at J, with 11 bases between the two ends. The CDR3 extends over 13 amino acids.

The J gene is TRBJ2-2, the V gene TRBV7-9; 8 bases match TRBD1. Unmatched junction bases numbered 4, after V lost 3 bases and J lost 4 bases. The CDR3 covers 15 residues. The germline gives CDR1 SEHNR, CDR2 FQNEAQ (reference sequence). CDR3 protein: CASSFTGTGTGELFF. CDR3 sequence (DNA): TGTGCCAGCAGCTTCACCGGGACAGGCACCGGGGAGCTGTTTTTT.

This clone was seen only once. The V gene is TRBV6-5, the J gene TRBJ2-7; D uncertain. The germline CDR1 and CDR2 sequences are MNHEY and SVGAGI. The CDR3 runs 14 residues. Between the trimmed V and J ends, which lost 0 bases and 3 bases, there was a span of 9 bases. As DNA, the CDR3 is TGTGCCAGCAGTTACTCGCCAGCGATCTACGAGCAGTACTTC. Its translation is CASSYSPAIYEQYF.

This chain uses TRBV4-1 with TRBJ2-7; D unclear. Trimming removed 1 base at V and 0 bases at J, with 13 bases between. The germline V gene encodes CDR1 MGHRA and CDR2 YSYEKL. CDR3 length equals 16 residues. CDR3 sequence reads: CASSQATPLSSYEQYF. The CDR3 DNA is TGCGCCAGCAGCCAAGCAACGCCCCTCAGCTCCTACGAGCAGTACTTC.

This clone came up a few times. This rearrangement joins TRBV21-1 to TRBJ2-3; TRBD1, the D gene given by the table, was not confirmed from the DNA. TRBV21-1 is reported as a pseudogene. The CDR3 has 15 residues. Here the CDR3 DNA reads TGTGCCAGCAGCAAAGAGCCGACAGGCACAGATACGCAGTATTTT. Translated, it gives CASSKEPTGTDTQYF.

This rearrangement joins TRBV7-2 to TRBJ2-7; 14 bases fit TRBD2. Germline CDR1 is SGHTA and CDR2 is FQGNSA. The CDR3 runs 15 residues. Losses at the gene ends were 1 base for V and 6 bases for J; bases not matched to a gene: 2. CDR3 residues: CASSLVGTSGGEQYF. The CDR3 nucleotides read TGTGCCAGCAGCTTAGTAGGGACTAGCGGGGGCGAGCAGTACTTC.

A single count supports this clone. The chain couples TRBV5-1 to TRBJ1-2; 9 nucleotides line up with TRBD1. This CDR3 has 15 amino acids. Trimming removed 3 bases from V and 3 bases from J; junction bases left unmatched: 6. The germline V gene has CDR1 SGHRS and CDR2 YFSETQ. The DNA of the CDR3 is TGCGCCAGCAGCTCCTTACAGGGGGCAGACTATGGCTACACCTTC. Translating gives CASSSLQGADYGYTF.

The rearrangement joins TRBV28 to TRBJ2-2; 8 positions agree with TRBD2. CDR3 size: 16 residues. Germline CDR1 reads MDHEN; CDR2 reads SYDVKM. Trimming took 2 bases from V and 1 from J; bases not matched to a gene: 3. DNA of the CDR3: TGTGCCAGCAGTTTAGGGCTAGCGGGGAACACCGGGGAGCTGTTTTTT. Translated, it gives CASSLGLAGNTGELFF. The whole variable domain, filled in from reference TRBV28 and TRBJ2-2, reads DVKVTQSSRYLVKRTGEKVFLECVQDMDHENMFWYRQDPGLGLRLIYFSYDVKMKEKGDIPEGYSVSREKKERFSLILESASTNQTSMYLCASSLGLAGNTGELFFGEGSRLTVL.

This sequence joins TRBV29-1 and TRBJ1-2; perhaps TRBD1 as D (6 bases). This CDR3 comprises 11 residues. The germline V gene has CDR1 SQVTM and CDR2 ANQGSEA. V shed 4 bases and J shed 6 bases, with 9 bases lying between them. Here the CDR3 reads CSVVGADGYTF. CDR3 DNA: TGCAGCGTTGTGGGGGCAGATGGCTACACCTTC.

The chain has TRBV5-4 and TRBJ2-7, with 7 bases aligning to TRBD2. J gave up 7 bases and V 5 bases, and 12 bases lay outside the gene matches. The CDR3 spans 14 residues. In germline, CDR1 is SGHNT, CDR2 YYREEE (reference sequence). CDR3 sequence: CASRAGLLLGEQYF. As DNA, the CDR3 is TGTGCCAGCAGAGCGGGACTACTCTTGGGGGAGCAGTACTTC. The whole variable domain, filled in from reference TRBV5-4 and TRBJ2-7, reads ETGVTQSPTHLIKTRGQQVTLRCSSQSGHNTVSWYQQALGQGPQFIFQYYREEENGRGNFPPRFSGLQFPNYSSELNVNALELDDSALYLCASRAGLLLGEQYFGPGTRLTVT.

The gene calls are TRBV28 and TRBJ2-2; 9 bases match TRBD1. Germline CDR1 reads MDHEN; CDR2 reads SYDVKM. Trimming took 5 bases from V and 3 from J; bases not matched to a gene: 10. This CDR3 comprises 17 residues. CDR3 sequence: CASSPPGTGLYTGELFF. Here the CDR3 DNA reads TGTGCCAGCAGTCCCCCCGGGACAGGGCTGTACACCGGGGAGCTGTTTTTT.

The chain employs TRBV7-2 and TRBJ1-1; 11 nucleotides match TRBD1. The V gene end was trimmed by 5 bases and the J gene end by 5 bases; junction bases not matched to a gene: 7. The CDR3 covers 15 residues. CDR1 is SGHTA, CDR2 FQGNSA, per germline. CDR3: CASSTRGQGGTEAFF. Here the CDR3 DNA reads TGTGCCAGCAGCACACGGGGACAGGGGGGAACTGAAGCTTTCTTT.

The J gene is TRBJ2-1, the V gene TRBV5-1, with 7 bases lining up with TRBD1. Germline CDR1 is SGHRS and CDR2 is YFSETQ. V dropped 3 bases and J dropped 4; count of bases not matched to a gene: 10. The CDR3 covers 16 residues. The CDR3 nucleotides are TGCGCCAGCAGCTCGGGTGGGACAGATTCTTACAATGAGCAGTTCTTC. Amino acid sequence: CASSSGGTDSYNEQFF.

This sequence joins TRBV28 and TRBJ2-1; TRBD1 is a possible D gene (5 bases). The CDR3 totals 12 residues. V lost 6 bases and J 10 bases, leaving 13 bases between the germline ends. Germline V gene sequence: CDR1 MDHEN, CDR2 SYDVKM. CDR3 in amino acids: CASRGLGREQFF. For the CDR3, the DNA is TGTGCCAGCAGGGGGCTGGGAAGAGAGCAGTTCTTC.